This T cell receptor (beta chain) was documented in a study of T-cell reconstitution after alpha-beta-depleted transplantation in children. CDR1 DFQATT and CDR2 SNEGSKA come from the germline V gene (reference sequence). Trimming removed 6 bases at V and 4 bases at J, with 27 bases between. The CDR3 spans 17 residues. For TCRbeta, the library was prepared with unique molecular identifiers. TCRdb analysed the PCR reads with MiXCR anew, one entry per CDR3 protein. The sample has a few hundred thousand distinct CDR3 sequences; under 13% are singletons. This TCR derives from a human donor who donated a stem cell graft to a child with acute lymphoblastic leukemia. Sequencing was performed on PBMCs from the stem cell graft donor, taken from the stem cell graft. This rearrangement joins TRBV20-1 to TRBJ2-5; D is possibly TRBD2 (7 bases). The CDR3 sequence: CSAPSFPLAEGGETQYF. The CDR3 DNA follows: TGCAGTGCGCCCTCCTTCCCTCTAGCGGAGGGGGGAGAGACCCAGTACTTC.